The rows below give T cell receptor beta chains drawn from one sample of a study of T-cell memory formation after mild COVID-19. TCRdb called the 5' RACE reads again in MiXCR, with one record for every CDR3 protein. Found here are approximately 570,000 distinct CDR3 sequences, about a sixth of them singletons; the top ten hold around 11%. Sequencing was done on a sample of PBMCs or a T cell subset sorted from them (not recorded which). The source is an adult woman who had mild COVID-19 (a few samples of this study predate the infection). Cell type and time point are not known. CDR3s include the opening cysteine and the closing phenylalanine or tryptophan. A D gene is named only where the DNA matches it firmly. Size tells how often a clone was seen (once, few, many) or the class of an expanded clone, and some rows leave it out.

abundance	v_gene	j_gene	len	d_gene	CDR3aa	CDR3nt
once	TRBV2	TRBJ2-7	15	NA	CASSEGRGDIYEQYF	TGTGCCAGCAGTGAAGGGAGGGGGGACATCTACGAGCAGTACTTC
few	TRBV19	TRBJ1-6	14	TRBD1	CASTPTGGSSPLHF	TGTGCCAGTACCCCCACAGGGGGCAGTTCACCCCTCCACTTT
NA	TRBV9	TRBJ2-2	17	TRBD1	CASSVGQGVTVTGELFF	TGTGCCAGCAGCGTCGGACAGGGGGTAACAGTCACCGGGGAGCTGTTTTTT
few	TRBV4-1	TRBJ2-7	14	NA	CASSQEPGQYEQYF	TGCGCCAGCAGCCAAGAGCCGGGTCAATACGAGCAGTACTTC
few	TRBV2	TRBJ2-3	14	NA	CASSEITATDTQYF	TGTGCCAGCAGTGAAATTACCGCGACAGATACGCAGTATTTT
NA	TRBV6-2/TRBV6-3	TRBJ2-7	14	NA	CASSQDLPGYEQYF	TGTGCCAGCAGTCAGGATCTCCCCGGCTACGAGCAGTACTTC
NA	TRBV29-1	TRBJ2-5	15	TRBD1	CSVAGNRGVQETQYF	TGCAGCGTTGCGGGTAACAGGGGCGTCCAAGAGACCCAGTACTTC
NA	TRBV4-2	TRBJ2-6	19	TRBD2	CASSRVLGLASRGANVLTF	TGTGCCAGCAGCCGAGTGCTCGGACTAGCTTCCCGTGGGGCCAACGTCCTGACTTTC
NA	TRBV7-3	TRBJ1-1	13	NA	CASSQTINTEAFF	TGTGCCAGCAGCCAAACGATAAACACTGAAGCTTTCTTT
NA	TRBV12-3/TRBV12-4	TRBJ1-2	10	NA	CASSGVFPTF	TGTGCCAGCAGTGGGGTTTTCCCCACCTTC
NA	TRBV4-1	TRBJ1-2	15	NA	CASSQGPKMGWGYTF	TGCGCCAGCAGCCAGGGACCGAAGATGGGTTGGGGCTACACCTTC
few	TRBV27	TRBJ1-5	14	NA	CASSSQLGNQPQHF	TGTGCCAGCAGTTCACAGTTAGGCAATCAGCCCCAGCATTTT
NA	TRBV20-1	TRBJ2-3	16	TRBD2	CSARDWSGGGTDTQYF	TGCAGTGCTAGAGATTGGAGCGGGGGTGGGACAGATACGCAGTATTTT
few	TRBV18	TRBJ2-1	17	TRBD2	CASSPPNLAGKNNEQFF	TGTGCCAGCTCACCACCGAACCTAGCGGGGAAAAACAATGAGCAGTTCTTC
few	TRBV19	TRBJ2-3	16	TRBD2	CASGRGGTSRADTQYF	TGTGCCAGTGGCCGGGGAGGGACTAGCCGCGCAGATACGCAGTATTTT